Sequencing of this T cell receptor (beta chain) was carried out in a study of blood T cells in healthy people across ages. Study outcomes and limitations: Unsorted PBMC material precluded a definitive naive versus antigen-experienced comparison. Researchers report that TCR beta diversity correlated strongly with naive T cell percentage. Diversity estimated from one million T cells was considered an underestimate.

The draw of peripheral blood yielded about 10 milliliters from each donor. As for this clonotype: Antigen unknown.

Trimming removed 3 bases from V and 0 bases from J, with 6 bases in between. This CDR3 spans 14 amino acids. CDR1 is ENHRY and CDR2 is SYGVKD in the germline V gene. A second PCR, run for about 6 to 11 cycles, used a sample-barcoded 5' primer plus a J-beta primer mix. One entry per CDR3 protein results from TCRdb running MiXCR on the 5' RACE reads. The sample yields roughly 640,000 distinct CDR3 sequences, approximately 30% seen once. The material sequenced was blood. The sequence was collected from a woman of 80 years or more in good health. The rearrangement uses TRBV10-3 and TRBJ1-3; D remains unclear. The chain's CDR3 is CAISEGISGNTIYF. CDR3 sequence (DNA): TGTGCCATCAGTGAAGGCATCTCTGGAAACACCATATATTTT.